Listed below are T cell receptor beta chains from one sample, sequenced in a study of T-cell reconstitution after alpha-beta-depleted transplantation in children. MiXCR, run by TCRdb on the PCR reads, gives a single entry per CDR3 protein. The sample contains fewer than 750,000 distinct CDR3 sequences, 23% of which appear only once. Sample: PBMCs, mostly from graft donor cells, taken 360 days after TCRalphabeta/CD19-depleted stem cell transplant. The origin of the receptors is a boy in the first two years of life who had a stem cell transplant for acute myeloid leukemia, so the T cells may come from the graft donor. Each CDR3 is given with its conserved first and last residue. D genes are given only for firm matches. Size tells how often a clone was seen (once, few, many) or the class of an expanded clone, and some rows leave it out.

CDR3 protein	CDR3 DNA	D gene	J gene	V gene	clone size
CASSQVTGGGLDTQYF	TGCGCCAGCAGCCAAGTTACGGGGGGCGGCTTAGATACGCAGTATTTT	NA	TRBJ2-3	TRBV4-3	few
CATSRDPYRTSRSPLHF	TGTGCCACCAGCAGAGATCCCTACCGGACCTCTAGATCACCCCTCCACTTT	NA	TRBJ1-6	TRBV15	few
CASSLARGPEGETQYF	TGCGCCAGCAGCTTGGCCAGGGGACCGGAGGGAGAGACCCAGTACTTC	NA	TRBJ2-5	TRBV5-1	few
CASSRNGASGYTF	TGTGCCAGCAGTCGTAACGGGGCCAGCGGCTACACCTTC	NA	TRBJ1-2	TRBV12-3/TRBV12-4	NA
CSARGVLAKNIQYF	TGCAGCGCCCGGGGGGTTCTAGCCAAAAACATTCAGTACTTC	TRBD2	TRBJ2-4	TRBV20-1	many
CSGIPTGLQETQYF	TGCAGCGGCATACCGACAGGTCTCCAAGAGACCCAGTACTTC	NA	TRBJ2-5	TRBV29-1	many
CASTQAHEQFF	TGTGCCAGCACCCAGGCACATGAGCAGTTCTTC	NA	TRBJ2-1	TRBV6-5	few
CSADGTEFLETQYF	TGCAGTGCCGATGGGACCGAGTTTTTGGAGACCCAGTACTTC	NA	TRBJ2-5	TRBV20-1	many
CASSLGTERYYGYTF	TGTGCCAGCAGTTTGGGGACAGAAAGGTACTATGGCTACACCTTC	TRBD1	TRBJ1-2	TRBV12-3/TRBV12-4	NA
CASALGYQPQHF	TGTGCTAGTGCCCTCGGGTATCAGCCCCAGCATTTT	NA	TRBJ1-5	TRBV12-5	NA
CASSLAGGNNQPQHF	TGTGCCAGCAGTTTAGCAGGGGGCAACAATCAGCCCCAGCATTTT	TRBD1	TRBJ1-5	TRBV12-3/TRBV12-4	many
CASSPQPGGSNEKLFF	TGTGCCAGCAGTCCCCAGCCAGGCGGGAGTAATGAAAAACTGTTTTTT	NA	TRBJ1-4	TRBV12-3/TRBV12-4	few
CSVDGRDSYGYTF	TGCAGCGTTGACGGACGGGACAGCTATGGCTACACCTTC	TRBD1	TRBJ1-2	TRBV29-1	NA
CAWSLWMRGHNEQFF	TGTGCCTGGAGCCTTTGGATGAGGGGTCACAATGAGCAGTTCTTC	NA	TRBJ2-1	TRBV30	many
CASTTGTGALEQFF	TGTGCCAGCACCACCGGGACAGGGGCCCTAGAGCAGTTCTTC	TRBD1	TRBJ2-1	TRBV5-6	NA
CSAGGSNEQFF	TGCAGTGCTGGGGGGAGCAATGAGCAGTTCTTC	NA	TRBJ2-1	TRBV20-1	NA
CASSAGQLNSNQPQHF	TGTGCCAGCAGCGCGGGACAGCTTAATAGCAATCAGCCCCAGCATTTT	TRBD1	TRBJ1-5	TRBV5-5	NA
CSARGQRIEAFF	TGCAGCGCCCGGGGTCAACGGATTGAAGCTTTCTTT	NA	TRBJ1-1	TRBV29-1	many
CASSLTGIGDYGYTF	TGTGCCAGCAGCCTCACAGGGATCGGAGACTATGGCTACACCTTC	NA	TRBJ1-2	TRBV11-1	NA
CASSLFDGYNEQFF	TGTGCCAGCAGTTTATTTGACGGCTACAATGAGCAGTTCTTC	NA	TRBJ2-1	TRBV27	few
CSAREASGPLYEQYF	TGCAGTGCTAGAGAGGCCAGTGGCCCCCTCTACGAGCAGTACTTC	NA	TRBJ2-7	TRBV20-1	few
CASSLAGEAYNEQFF	TGTGCCAGCAGCTTGGCCGGGGAGGCCTACAATGAGCAGTTCTTC	NA	TRBJ2-1	TRBV5-5	few
CSAWNNPNQETQYF	TGCAGTGCTTGGAACAACCCAAACCAAGAGACCCAGTACTTC	NA	TRBJ2-5	TRBV20-1	NA
CASSFWDSGNTIYF	TGTGCCAGCAGTTTCTGGGACAGTGGAAACACCATATATTTT	TRBD1	TRBJ1-3	TRBV12-3/TRBV12-4	many
CASSHRTGFGEQFF	TGCGCCAGCAGCCACCGCACAGGGTTCGGTGAGCAGTTCTTC	NA	TRBJ2-1	TRBV4-3	few
CASSHASGEQFF	TGTGCCAGCAGCCACGCGTCGGGTGAGCAGTTCTTC	NA	TRBJ2-1	TRBV7-9	many
CATSTRGLDTQYF	TGTGCCACCAGCACAAGAGGCCTAGATACGCAGTATTTT	NA	TRBJ2-3	TRBV15	many
CASSEMGLSTNYGYTF	TGTGCCAGCAGTGAAATGGGACTTTCCACTAACTATGGCTACACCTTC	NA	TRBJ1-2	TRBV6-1	NA
CASSFQGPSSEQFF	TGTGCCAGCAGCTTCCAGGGCCCTTCGAGTGAGCAGTTCTTC	NA	TRBJ2-1	TRBV7-3	few
CASSDGGIYNEQFF	TGCGCCAGCAGTGATGGAGGGATCTACAATGAGCAGTTCTTC	NA	TRBJ2-1	TRBV10-1	NA
CSARDQSRLVRGLF	TGCAGTGCTAGAGATCAATCGAGACTAGTTAGGGGGCTCTTC	NA	TRBJ2-1	TRBV20-1	once
CASSLSSGGPYNEQFF	TGTGCCAGCAGTTTATCTAGCGGGGGGCCCTACAATGAGCAGTTCTTC	TRBD2	TRBJ2-1	TRBV28	few